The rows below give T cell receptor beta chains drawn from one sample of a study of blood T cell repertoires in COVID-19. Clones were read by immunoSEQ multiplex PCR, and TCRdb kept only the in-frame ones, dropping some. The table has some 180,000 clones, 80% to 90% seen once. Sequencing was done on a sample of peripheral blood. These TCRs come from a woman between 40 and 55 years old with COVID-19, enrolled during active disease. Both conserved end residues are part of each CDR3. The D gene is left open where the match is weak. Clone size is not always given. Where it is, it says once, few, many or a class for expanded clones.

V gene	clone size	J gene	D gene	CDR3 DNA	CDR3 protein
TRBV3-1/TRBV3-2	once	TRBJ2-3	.	TGTGCCAGCAGCCAAGGGGGAGGAGATACGCAGTATTTT	CASSQGGGDTQYF
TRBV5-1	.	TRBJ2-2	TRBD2	TGCGCCAGCAGCTTGGGCGGGAGTGCCGGGGAGCTGTTTTTT	CASSLGGSAGELFF
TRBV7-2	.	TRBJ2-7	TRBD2	TGTGCCAGCAGCTTACACATCGGACTAGCGGAATACTCCTACGAGCAGTACTTC	CASSLHIGLAEYSYEQYF
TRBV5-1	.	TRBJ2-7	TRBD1	TGCGCCAGCAGCTACGGACAGGGTAGGTCCTACGAGCAGTACTTC	CASSYGQGRSYEQYF
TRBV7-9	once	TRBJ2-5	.	TGTGCCAGCAGCTTAAGTCGCGGCGGTGAACAAGAGACCCAGTACTTC	CASSLSRGGEQETQYF
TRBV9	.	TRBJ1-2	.	TGTGCCAGCAAAGGAGACTCCCCTGGCTACACCTTC	CASKGDSPGYTF
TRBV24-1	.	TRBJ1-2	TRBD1	TGTGCCACCAGTGATCGGACAGGGGGGGATGGCTACACCTTC	CATSDRTGGDGYTF
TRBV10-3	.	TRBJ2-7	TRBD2	TGTGCCATAGCGGGAGAGAGGTACGAGCAGTACTTC	CAIAGERYEQYF
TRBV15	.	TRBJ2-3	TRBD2	TGTGCCACCAGCAAGGCTAGCGGGAGGCCGGGGGATACGCAGTATTTT	CATSKASGRPGDTQYF
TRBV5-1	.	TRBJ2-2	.	TGCGCCAGCAGCGTTCCCCAGGCCTCGCCTTCGAACACCGGGGAGCTGTTTTTT	CASSVPQASPSNTGELFF
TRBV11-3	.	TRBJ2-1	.	TGTGCCAGCAGCTCGACGATCGGGAATGAGCAGTTCTTC	CASSSTIGNEQFF
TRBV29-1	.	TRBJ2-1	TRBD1	TGCAGCCTCGCCGGGGACAGGGGGTTACTAGCGGAATACAATGAGCAGTTCTTC	CSLAGDRGLLAEYNEQFF
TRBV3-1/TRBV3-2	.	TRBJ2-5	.	TGTGCCAGCAGCCACACAGGGTTGGAGACCCAGTACTTC	CASSHTGLETQYF
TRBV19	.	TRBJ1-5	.	TGTGCCAGTAGCAGACAAGGATACAATCAGCCCCAGCATTTT	CASSRQGYNQPQHF
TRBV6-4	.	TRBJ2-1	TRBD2	TGTGCCAGCAGCCCTGTTCCAGCGGGGGCCTCCTACAATGAGCAGTTCTTC	CASSPVPAGASYNEQFF
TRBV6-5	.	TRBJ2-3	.	TGTGCCAGCAGTTACCTCGGACATAATACGCAGTATTTT	CASSYLGHNTQYF
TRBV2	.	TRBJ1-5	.	TGTGCCAGCAGGGTGGACAGCGTCAATCAGCCCCAGCATTTT	CASRVDSVNQPQHF
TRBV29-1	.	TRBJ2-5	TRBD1	TGCAGCGTTGTTTGGACAGGGGGTAGAGAGACCCAGTACTTC	CSVVWTGGRETQYF
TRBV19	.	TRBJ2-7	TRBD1	TGTGCCAGTAGTATGGTTGTCACAGGGGCGAACGAGCAGTACTTC	CASSMVVTGANEQYF
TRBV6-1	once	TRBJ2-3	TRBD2	TGTGCCAGCAGTGAGCGGCTAGCGGATAGCACAGATACGCAGTATTTT	CASSERLADSTDTQYF
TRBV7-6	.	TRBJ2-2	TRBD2	TGTGCCAGCAGCTTAGCACCTAGCGGAAGGTCGATCGGGGAGCTGTTTTTT	CASSLAPSGRSIGELFF
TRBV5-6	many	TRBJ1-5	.	TGTGCCAGCAGGTCCTACGGGGGGCCTGGCAATCAGCCCCAGCATTTT	CASRSYGGPGNQPQHF
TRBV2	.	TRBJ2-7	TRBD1	TGTGCCAGCAGCTGGGGACAGCTGAGCTCCTACGAGCAGTACTTC	CASSWGQLSSYEQYF
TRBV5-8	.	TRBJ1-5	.	TGTGCCAGCAATGACCCCAGGGGACTAAGCAATCAGCCCCAGCATTTT	CASNDPRGLSNQPQHF
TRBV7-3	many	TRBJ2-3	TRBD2	TGTGCCAGCAGTTATGGACTAGCGGACGGGACAGATACGCAGTATTTT	CASSYGLADGTDTQYF
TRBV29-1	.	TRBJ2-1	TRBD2	TGCAGCGTTGAAGAACTAGCGGGAGTTGAGCAGTTCTTC	CSVEELAGVEQFF
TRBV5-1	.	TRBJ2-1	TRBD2	TGCGCCAGCAGCCCGGGACTAGCTCATGAGCAGTTCTTC	CASSPGLAHEQFF
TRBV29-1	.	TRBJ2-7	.	TGCAGCGTTGAAGGAGCAGGGTTCTACGAGCAGTACTTC	CSVEGAGFYEQYF
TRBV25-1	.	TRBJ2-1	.	TGTGCCAGCAGTGCCCCCGGTTTTTACAATGAGCAGTTCTTC	CASSAPGFYNEQFF
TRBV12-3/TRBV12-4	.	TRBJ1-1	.	TGTGCCAGCAGTTTACAGGGTTTAGCTTTCTTT	CASSLQGLAFF
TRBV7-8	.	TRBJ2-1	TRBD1	TGTGCCAGCAGCTTTCTTCTTATAGGGACAGACAATGAGCAGTTCTTC	CASSFLLIGTDNEQFF